This passage covers 23 T cell receptor beta chains from one sample sequenced in a study of cytotoxic CD8 clonotypes in ibrutinib-treated CLL. This table comes from immunoSEQ multiplex PCR, and its TCRdb copy is limited to in-frame clones, with some not included. The sample has 58,000 or so clones, 45% to 60% seen once. Material: PBMCs, obtained after 12 months of ibrutinib treatment. The receptor set was obtained from a human donor with chronic lymphocytic leukemia.

This clone was found many times. The rearrangement joins TRBV19 to TRBJ1-1; no clear D gene. The ends were cut back, 3 bases at V and 7 bases at J, with 9 bases in the middle. The CDR3 spans 12 residues. Germline values: CDR1 LNHDA, CDR2 SQIVND (reference sequence). The CDR3 loop reads CASSIGLGEAFF. The CDR3, as DNA: TGTGCCAGTAGTATCGGGTTAGGTGAAGCTTTCTTT.

In its sample, this clone was seen a few times. V usage is TRBV6-4 and J usage is TRBJ1-1; possible D gene TRBD1, 5 bases. CDR3 length equals 11 residues. From germline, CDR1 is MRHNA and CDR2 SNTAGT. Between the trimmed V and J ends, which lost 6 bases and 8 bases, there was a span of 10 bases. In nucleotides, the CDR3 is TGTGCCAGCAGAGGGGCAGGGGAAGCTTTCTTT. Its translation is CASRGAGEAFF.

Sample share makes this clone large. V and J are TRBV7-9 and TRBJ2-5; D possibly corresponds to TRBD1 (6 bases). The V end was cut by 5 bases, the J end by 2 bases, with 12 bases between. Germline loops: CDR1 SEHNR, CDR2 FQNEAQ (reference sequence). This CDR3 region has 14 residues. This CDR3 reads CASSPRTAQETQYF. The CDR3 DNA is TGTGCCAGCAGCCCTAGGACAGCTCAAGAGACCCAGTACTTC.

The chain combines TRBV5-5 with TRBJ2-1; 7 bases align to TRBD2. CDR3 length: 16 residues. Germline V lookup: CDR1 SGHKS, CDR2 YYEKEE (reference sequence). With 0 bases clipped from V and 4 bases from J, the junction kept 7 bases outside the gene matches. CDR3 residues: CASSLASGKTYNEQFF. DNA of the CDR3: TGTGCCAGCAGCTTGGCCAGCGGGAAGACTTACAATGAGCAGTTCTTC.

The chain carries TRBV11-2 and TRBJ1-4; D possibly corresponds to TRBD1 (5 bases). Germline V gene sequence: CDR1 SGHAT, CDR2 FQNNGV. The CDR3 sequence is 14 residues long. V was cut by 3 bases and J by 8 bases, with 13 bases left in between. The CDR3 is CASSFLPRGEKLFF. The CDR3, as DNA: TGTGCCAGCAGCTTTTTGCCTAGGGGAGAAAAACTGTTTTTT.

This sequence joins TRBV18 and TRBJ2-6, with 10 bases aligning to TRBD1. With 1 base clipped from V and 4 bases from J, the junction kept 13 bases outside the gene matches. The germline CDR1 and CDR2 sequences are KGHSH and LQKENI. This CDR3 has 20 residues. Written as DNA, the CDR3 is TGTGCCAGCTCACCACGGCCCGTCGGGACAGGGGACTCCGGGGCCAACGTCCTGACTTTC. The encoded protein is CASSPRPVGTGDSGANVLTF.

The genes are TRBV2 and TRBJ2-1; TRBD1 aligns across 8 bases. Germline loops: CDR1 SNHLY, CDR2 FYNNEI. The trim removed 4 bases at V and 7 bases at J, leaving 9 bases unmatched. The CDR3 loop spans 15 amino acids. The CDR3 coding sequence is TGTGCCAGCAGTGTCCGGCAGGGGGCTTGGAATGAGCAGTTCTTC. Amino acids: CASSVRQGAWNEQFF.

The CDR3, as DNA: TGTGCCAGCAGGTCCGGGACAGGCTACAATGAGCAGTTCTTC. Encoded protein: CASRSGTGYNEQFF. The chain uses TRBV28 and TRBJ2-1, with 8 positions matching TRBD1. V shed 6 bases and J 3 bases; nucleotides not matched to a gene: 4. The CDR3 covers 14 residues. Germline CDR1 MDHEN, CDR2 SYDVKM. Variable domain in full (rest from reference TRBV28 and TRBJ2-1): DVKVTQSSRYLVKRTGEKVFLECVQDMDHENMFWYRQDPGLGLRLIYFSYDVKMKEKGDIPEGYSVSREKKERFSLILESASTNQTSMYLCASRSGTGYNEQFFGPGTRLTVL.

The rearrangement links TRBV19 to TRBJ1-1; 8 nucleotides match TRBD1. J was trimmed by 0 bases and V by 2 bases; bases with no gene match: 17. The CDR3 sequence is 20 residues long. Germline V gives CDR1 LNHDA, CDR2 SQIVND (reference sequence). CDR3 sequence: CASSIPSTYRGRGMNTEAFF. The CDR3 bases are TGTGCCAGTAGTATACCCAGTACTTACAGGGGGAGAGGAATGAACACTGAAGCTTTCTTT.

The chain joins TRBV5-1 to TRBJ2-3, with D possibly being TRBD2 (6 bases). With 2 bases removed from V and 5 bases from J, the gap between germline ends came to 15 bases. Germline lookup yields CDR1 SGHRS and CDR2 YFSETQ. CDR3 length: 15 residues. CDR3: CASSFLAVHQDTQYF. CDR3 sequence (DNA): TGCGCCAGCAGCTTCTTAGCGGTTCATCAAGATACGCAGTATTTT.

DNA of the CDR3: TGCGCCAGCAGTCAAAGCCTCAGGGGCTACGAGCAGTACGTC. Translating gives CASSQSLRGYEQYV. The rearrangement links TRBV23-1 to TRBJ2-7; D is perhaps TRBD1 (6 bases). Being an ORF, TRBV23-1 has a function that is uncertain. The CDR3 sequence is 14 residues long. V was pared by 2 bases and J by 3 bases, with 11 bases between.

CDR3 DNA: TGTGCCAGCAGTTACACACTAGCACCCACGCAGTATTTT. Its protein product is CASSYTLAPTQYF. The gene calls are TRBV6-6 and TRBJ2-3; possible D gene TRBD2, 6 bases. Germline assignment: CDR1 MNHNY and CDR2 SVGAGI (reference sequence). Trimming took off 2 bases at V and 9 bases at J, with 12 bases between the two ends. The CDR3 is made up of 13 amino acids.

A word on this clone: This may be a read error: a much more frequent sequence differs by one nucleotide. The chain combines TRBV7-6 with TRBJ2-7; 7 positions agree with TRBD1. The CDR3 is 13 residues long. Trimming cost V 2 bases and J 2 bases; bases outside gene matches: 0. From germline, CDR1 is SGHVS and CDR2 FNYEAQ. This CDR3 is CASSLTGAYEQYF. CDR3 DNA: TGTGCCAGCAGCTTAACAGGGGCCTACGAGCAGTACTTC.

The V gene is TRBV28, the J gene TRBJ1-1; unclear D gene. This CDR3 comprises 10 residues. Germline values: CDR1 MDHEN, CDR2 SYDVKM. V was shortened by 5 bases and J by 9 bases, with 7 bases between the two germline ends. The CDR3 spells CASSGMKAFF. The CDR3 DNA is TGTGCCAGCAGTGGCATGAAAGCTTTCTTT. Full variable domain (missing parts from reference TRBV28 and TRBJ1-1): DVKVTQSSRYLVKRTGEKVFLECVQDMDHENMFWYRQDPGLGLRLIYFSYDVKMKEKGDIPEGYSVSREKKERFSLILESASTNQTSMYLCASSGMKAFFGQGTRLTVV.

Written as DNA, the CDR3 is TGTGCCAGCAGCTTCTCGTCCGAAGGGTCACCCCTCCACTTT. Residues: CASSFSSEGSPLHF. The chain recombines TRBV5-4 with TRBJ1-6, with D unresolved. Germline-derived CDR1 and CDR2 are SGHNT and YYREEE (reference sequence). V lost 2 bases, J lost 10 bases, and 13 bases lay in between. There are 14 residues in the CDR3.

The table lists this clone with a few counts. The chain uses TRBV29-1 and TRBJ2-7; D possibly corresponds to TRBD1 (6 bases). Trimming left V 4 bases short and J 6 bases short, with 7 bases between. The CDR3 covers 10 residues. The germline V gene has CDR1 SQVTM and CDR2 ANQGSEA. CDR3 sequence reads: CSVVRGEQYF. The CDR3 DNA follows: TGCAGCGTTGTCAGGGGCGAGCAGTACTTC.

As to this clone: Other nucleotide sequences in the sample specify the same CDR3. The rearrangement links TRBV20-1 to TRBJ2-7; D remains unclear. This CDR3 has 11 amino acids. The germline V gene has CDR1 DFQATT and CDR2 SNEGSKA (reference sequence). Trimming stripped 3 bases from V and 3 bases from J, with 6 bases between. CDR3 bases: TGCAGTGCTAGGCTCCTCTACGAGCAGTACTTC. Translated, it gives CSARLLYEQYF.

This clone occurred a few times. The chain is built from TRBV20-1 and TRBJ1-1, with D uncertain. The V gene's germline CDR1 is DFQATT and CDR2 SNEGSKA (reference sequence). CDR3 length equals 11 residues. The V and J ends lost 5 bases and 1 base respectively, with 5 bases between them. The CDR3 sequence is CSAGRNTEAFF. The CDR3 bases are TGCAGTGCTGGCAGGAACACTGAAGCTTTCTTT.

This chain connects TRBV6-5 to TRBJ1-5, with TRBD1 matching 12 bases. This CDR3 comprises 16 residues. Germline trimming cut 1 base from V and 6 bases from J; bases unmatched to any gene: 4. Looked up from germline, CDR1 is MNHEY and CDR2 is SVGAGI. The CDR3 sequence: CASSYWGQGASQPQHF. CDR3 DNA: TGTGCCAGCAGTTACTGGGGACAGGGGGCCTCTCAGCCCCAGCATTTT.

V is TRBV18 and J is TRBJ1-4, with no clear D. V was trimmed by 3 bases and J by 5 bases, leaving 13 bases between them. CDR3 size: 15 residues. Germline CDR1 KGHSH, CDR2 LQKENI. Here the CDR3 reads CASSPDSRANEKLFF. CDR3 in DNA: TGTGCCAGCTCACCTGATTCCAGAGCAAATGAAAAACTGTTTTTT.

This clone was seen only once. The chain combines TRBV7-8 with TRBJ2-4; 8 nucleotides match TRBD2. With V trimmed by 4 bases and J by 9 bases, 8 bases remained unmatched. The germline V gene encodes CDR1 SGHVS and CDR2 FQNEAQ. CDR3 length: 14 amino acids. The CDR3 here is CASSSVAGSGIQYF. Here the CDR3 DNA reads TGTGCCAGCAGCTCAGTAGCGGGGTCAGGCATTCAGTACTTC.

This chain links TRBV5-5 with TRBJ2-7; unclear D gene. The germline V gene encodes CDR1 SGHKS and CDR2 YYEKEE (reference sequence). The CDR3 has 13 residues. V was shortened by 0 bases and J by 4 bases, with 8 bases between the two germline ends. CDR3 coding DNA: TGTGCCAGCAGCTTGGGACCCCAATACGAGCAGTACGTC. Translating gives CASSLGPQYEQYV.

The CDR3 here is CASSYSSNQPQHF. In DNA form, the CDR3 reads TGTGCCAGCAGTTATTCGAGCAATCAGCCCCAGCATTTT. The V call is TRBV28, the J call TRBJ1-5; D gene uncertain. The CDR3 consists of 13 residues. Germline CDR1 and CDR2: MDHEN and SYDVKM. The V gene lost 4 bases and the J gene lost 1 base, with 5 bases spanning the gap.